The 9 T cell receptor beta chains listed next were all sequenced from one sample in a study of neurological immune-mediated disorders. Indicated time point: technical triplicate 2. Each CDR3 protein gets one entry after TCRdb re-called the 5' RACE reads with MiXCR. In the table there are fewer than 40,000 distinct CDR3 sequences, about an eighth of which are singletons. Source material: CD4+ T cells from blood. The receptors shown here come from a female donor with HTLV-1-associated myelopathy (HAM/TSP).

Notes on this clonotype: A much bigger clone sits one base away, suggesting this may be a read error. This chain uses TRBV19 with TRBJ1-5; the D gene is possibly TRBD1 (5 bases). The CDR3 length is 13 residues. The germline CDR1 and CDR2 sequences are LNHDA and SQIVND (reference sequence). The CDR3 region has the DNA TGTGCCAGTAGTATCCAGGGCAATCAGACCCAGCATTTT. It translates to CASSIQGNQTQHF.

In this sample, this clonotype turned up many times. CDR3 DNA: TGCAGTGCTACTGACCGGGGGGCCACAGATACGCAGTATTTT. Protein: CSATDRGATDTQYF. The chain employs TRBV20-1 and TRBJ2-3, with a weak D call TRBD2 (7 bases). V gave up 4 bases and J gave up 2 bases, with 13 bases separating them. The CDR3 is made up of 14 amino acids. Germline V lookup: CDR1 DFQATT, CDR2 SNEGSKA (reference sequence).

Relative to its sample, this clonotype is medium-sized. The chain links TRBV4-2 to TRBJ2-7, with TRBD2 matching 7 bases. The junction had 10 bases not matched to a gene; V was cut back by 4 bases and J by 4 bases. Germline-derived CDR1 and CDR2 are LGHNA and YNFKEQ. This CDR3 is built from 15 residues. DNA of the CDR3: TGTGCCAGCAGCCGTTTGCCGGGACTACAATACGAGCAGTACTTC. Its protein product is CASSRLPGLQYEQYF.

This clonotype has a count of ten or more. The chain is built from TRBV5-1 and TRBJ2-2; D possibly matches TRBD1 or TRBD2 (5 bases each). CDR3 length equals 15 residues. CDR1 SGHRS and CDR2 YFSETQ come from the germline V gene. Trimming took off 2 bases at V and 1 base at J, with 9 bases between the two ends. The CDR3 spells CASSFRDLNTGELFF. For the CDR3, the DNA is TGCGCCAGCAGCTTCCGGGACCTGAACACCGGGGAGCTGTTTTTT.

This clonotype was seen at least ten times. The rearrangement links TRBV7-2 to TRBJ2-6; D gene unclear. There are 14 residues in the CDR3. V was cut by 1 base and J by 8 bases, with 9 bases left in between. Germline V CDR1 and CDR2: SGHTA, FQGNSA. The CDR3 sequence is CASSLVIPTNVLTF. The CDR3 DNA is TGTGCCAGCAGCTTAGTTATTCCGACCAACGTCCTGACTTTC.

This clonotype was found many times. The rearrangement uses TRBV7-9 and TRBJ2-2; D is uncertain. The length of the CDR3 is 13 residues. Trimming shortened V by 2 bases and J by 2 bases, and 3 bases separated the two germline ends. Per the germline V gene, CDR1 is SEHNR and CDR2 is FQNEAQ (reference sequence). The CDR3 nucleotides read TGTGCCAGCAGCTTATTTAACACCGGGGAGCTGTTTTTT. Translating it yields CASSLFNTGELFF.

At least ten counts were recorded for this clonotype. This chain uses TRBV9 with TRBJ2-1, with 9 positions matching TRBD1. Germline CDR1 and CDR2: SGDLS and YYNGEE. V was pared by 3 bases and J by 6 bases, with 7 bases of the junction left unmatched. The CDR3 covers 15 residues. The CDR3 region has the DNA TGTGCCAGCAGCGCGGGGGGACAGGGTATCAATGAGCAGTTCTTC. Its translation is CASSAGGQGINEQFF.

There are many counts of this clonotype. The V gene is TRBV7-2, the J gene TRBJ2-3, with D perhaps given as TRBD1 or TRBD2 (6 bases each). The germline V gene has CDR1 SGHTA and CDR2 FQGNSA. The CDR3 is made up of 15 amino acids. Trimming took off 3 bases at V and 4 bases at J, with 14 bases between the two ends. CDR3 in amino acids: CASSFIWGASDTQYF. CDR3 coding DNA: TGTGCCAGCAGCTTTATCTGGGGGGCCTCAGATACGCAGTATTTT. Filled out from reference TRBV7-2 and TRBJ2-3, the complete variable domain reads GAGVSQSPSNKVTEKGKDVELRCDPISGHTALYWYRQSLGQGLEFLIYFQGNSAPDKSGLPSDRFSAERTGGSVSTLTIQRTQQEDSAVYLCASSFIWGASDTQYFGPGTRLTVL.

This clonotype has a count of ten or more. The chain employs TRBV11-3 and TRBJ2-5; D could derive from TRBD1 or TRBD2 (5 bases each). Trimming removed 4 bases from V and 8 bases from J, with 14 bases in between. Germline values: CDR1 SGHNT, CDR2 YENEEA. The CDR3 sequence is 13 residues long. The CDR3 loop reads CASSSAGSRTQYF. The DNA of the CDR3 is TGTGCCAGCAGCTCAGCAGGGAGCCGAACCCAGTACTTC.